The T cell receptor (beta chain) under discussion was sequenced for a study of Tregs in tolerant kidney transplant recipients (dated by TCRdb to about 2019). About the investigation overall: The study applied TCRbeta sequencing to find donor-specific regulatory T cells before combined kidney and bone marrow transplantation and then followed those same cells after transplant.

For TCRbeta CDR3 sequencing, genomic DNA was extracted from sorted cells using the QIAGEN DNeasy Blood and Tissue Kit. High-throughput TCRbeta CDR3 sequencing was carried out commercially through immunoSEQ, with PCR amplification with bias correction and internal controls included. As for the authors' bioinformatics: Unique productive TCRbeta sequences were defined by CDR3 nucleotide sequence where primers matched, otherwise by CDR3 amino acid sequence with Vbeta and Jbeta genes. To correct for sorting error, sequences found in more than one sorted population at a frequency ratio of 2:1 or less were discarded, and the remaining shared sequences were assigned to the population with the higher frequency. A sequence was defined as donor-reactive if the sequence was expanded at least 5-fold in CFSE-low cells compared with unstimulated cells and had a frequency of at least 0.01% in CFSE-low cells. Repertoire divergence was quantified by Jensen-Shannon divergence calculated from the top 100 TCRbeta sequences ranked by frequency. For samples with multiple sequencing runs, sorting error was corrected in each run separately before the runs were combined. The table was pulled from immuneACCESS by TCRdb, which kept in-frame rearrangements only. Such tables lose some clones; where checked, under half of the loss comes from unresolved V genes, and the rest has no known cause. V, J and clone size are those of that table, while D and trimming were read from the DNA. The sample table lists roughly 64,000 clones, around 87% of them with a count of one. About 4% of the sample lies in the top ten.

In regard to this clone: Its antigen is unknown. Base qualities are not provided; no much larger clone lies one nucleotide away.

Looking up the germline V gene (reference sequence) yields CDR1 MNHEY and CDR2 SMNVEV. Its CDR3 holds 15 amino acids, cysteine through phenylalanine. The only DNA kept is the CDR3, 45 bases in frame from the first base. Relative to germline, V is missing 5 bases and J is missing 3 bases, with 6 bases of the junction outside any gene match. The sample's time point label, decoded: 6 months after combined kidney and bone marrow transplant. Transplants used related donors with nonmyeloablative bone marrow transplantation; mixed chimerism was transient in the human trials. Unstimulated Tregs (CD4+CD25+CD127-), CD4+ non-Tregs (CD4+CD25-), CD4 and CD8 cells were FACS-sorted from thawed PBMCs. Patients were 4 combined kidney and bone marrow transplant recipients from the ITN036ST trial, and only these trial subjects had samples available. Healthy control blood was separated into PBMCs by Ficoll density gradient and cryopreserved, and patient PBMCs were collected both before and after transplant.

Overall study results and their limits: PCR primers changed over time for some patients, so nucleotide-level comparison across those patients' samples was not possible. In tolerant patients, donor-specific Tregs expanded more than Tregs overall, which suggests antigen-driven rather than nonspecific expansion. The most biologically relevant and donor-specific TCRbeta repertoire appeared to be identified by expanding Tregs with activated donor B cells. The study was constrained by small patient numbers, and validation of the findings is required in larger populations and under other immunosuppression protocols. Biological reproducibility was not examined directly, but technical replication error appeared to be minimal.

The chain employs TRBV27 and TRBJ2-7; 11 middle bases align to TRBD2. The sequencing here drew on CD4+ T cells from blood (PBMCs), taken 6 months after the transplant. This TCR was recovered from a human patient who received a combined kidney and bone marrow transplant. Following transplantation, T cells from the graft donor may be among those present. The bases read TGTGCCAGCAGTGAAATAGCGGGAGGGCTCTACGAGCAGTACTTC. It is translated as CASSEIAGGLYEQYF.